Listed here are 15 T cell receptor beta chains from one sample, sequenced in a study of cytomegalovirus exposure and HLA in healthy donors. PCR primers comprised 60 Vbeta and 13 Jbeta primers. The protocol was immunoSEQ multiplex PCR, while the TCRdb copy is restricted to in-frame clones and leaves out a portion. The sample consists of around 100,000 clones, less than 80% of them appearing once. Sequencing was done on a sample of PBMCs. These receptors were collected from a woman aged 40 to 49 in good health and CMV-seropositive.

This chain links TRBV10-3 with TRBJ2-7, with D unresolved. The CDR3 length is 13 residues. Deletions cut 4 bases from V and 5 bases from J, with 12 bases between. The germline V gene has CDR1 ENHRY and CDR2 SYGVKD. The CDR3 DNA reads TGTGCCATCAGTGCCGCCCAGGAAGACGAGCAGTACTTC. Translation gives CAISAAQEDEQYF.

This clone was counted a single time. The chain joins TRBV6-1 to TRBJ1-5; 7 bases fit TRBD2. The DNA end is more similar to TRBJ2-3, so the J call may be wrong. Germline V gene sequence: CDR1 MNHNS, CDR2 SASEGT. This CDR3 is 15 amino acids long. The CDR3 loop reads CASSSGGGSNQPQYF. DNA of the CDR3: TGTGCCAGCAGTTCTGGGGGGGGTAGCAATCAGCCCCAGTATTTT.

The chain has TRBV27 and TRBJ1-6; 11 positions match TRBD1. Per germline, CDR1 MNHEY and CDR2 SMNVEV (reference sequence). The CDR3 runs 17 residues. Trimming took 5 bases from V and 5 from J; bases not matched to a gene: 8. The CDR3 protein is CASSPGTGGWNNSPLHF. CDR3 nucleotide sequence: TGTGCCAGCAGTCCCGGGACAGGGGGTTGGAATAATTCACCCCTCCACTTT.

The chain is built from TRBV5-6 and TRBJ2-1; 10 nucleotides agree with TRBD2. V shed 2 bases and J 8 bases; nucleotides not matched to a gene: 7. The CDR3 has 15 residues. The germline V gene encodes CDR1 SGHDT and CDR2 YYEEEE. The CDR3 DNA reads TGTGCCAGCAGCTTAGCGGGAGGGCCCTTCCATGAGCAGTTCTTC. As protein: CASSLAGGPFHEQFF.

This chain joins TRBV6-6 and TRBJ2-5; D gene unclear. The CDR3 extends over 13 amino acids. Trimming cost V 2 bases and J 5 bases, with 9 bases left between them. Germline assignment: CDR1 MNHNY and CDR2 SVGAGI (reference sequence). CDR3 in DNA: TGTGCCAGCAGTTACGGGCAGTGGGAGACCCAGTACTTC. Translation: CASSYGQWETQYF.

This sequence joins TRBV28 and TRBJ2-1; TRBD2 agrees at 12 bases. There are 15 residues in the CDR3. Germline values: CDR1 MDHEN, CDR2 SYDVKM. Trimming removed 6 bases from V and 7 bases from J; junction bases left unmatched: 7. The CDR3 DNA follows: TGTGCCAGCAGCTCAAGGACTAGCGGGATGAATGAGCAGTTCTTC. It encodes CASSSRTSGMNEQFF.

A few counts support this clone. The gene calls are TRBV6-5 and TRBJ2-1, with 10 bases fitting TRBD2. CDR3 size: 14 residues. After removal of 8 bases from V and 8 bases from J, the junction contained 9 bases not matched to a gene. Germline-derived CDR1 and CDR2 are MNHEY and SVGAGI. CDR3 in amino acids: CASRSASGSHEQFF. As DNA, the CDR3 is TGTGCCAGCCGGAGTGCTAGCGGGAGCCATGAGCAGTTCTTC.

The rearrangement links TRBV5-5 to TRBJ2-7; TRBD1 matches 9 bases. CDR1 is SGHKS, CDR2 YYEKEE, per germline (reference sequence). The CDR3 covers 15 residues. Trimming cost V 4 bases and J 4 bases; bases outside gene matches: 9. This CDR3 reads CASSETGTGSYEQYF. In DNA form, the CDR3 reads TGTGCCAGCAGCGAAACCGGGACAGGGTCTTACGAGCAGTACTTC.

The J gene is TRBJ1-1, the V gene TRBV28; D call uncertain. V lost 8 bases to trimming and J lost 7 bases, with 14 bases between them. Germline V CDR1 and CDR2: MDHEN, SYDVKM. The CDR3 has 12 residues. The CDR3 DNA is TGTGCCAGCGCTACCCCTGGGAGTGAAGCTTTCTTT. Translating it yields CASATPGSEAFF.

The table lists this clone with a count of one. The chain employs TRBV19 and TRBJ1-2, with 10 bases aligning to TRBD1. The V gene end was trimmed by 0 bases and the J gene end by 6 bases; junction bases not matched to a gene: 7. This CDR3 contains 16 residues. Germline assignment: CDR1 LNHDA and CDR2 SQIVND (reference sequence). The CDR3 loop is CASSIDPTGGGHGYTF. The CDR3 bases are TGTGCCAGTAGTATAGACCCGACAGGGGGCGGTCATGGCTACACCTTC.

This chain connects TRBV2 to TRBJ2-2, with 9 positions matching TRBD2. With V trimmed by 7 bases and J by 1 base, 4 bases remained unmatched. Per the germline V gene, CDR1 is SNHLY and CDR2 is FYNNEI. The CDR3 contains 15 residues. This CDR3 reads CASIWTSENTGELFF. DNA of the CDR3: TGTGCCAGCATATGGACTAGCGAGAACACCGGGGAGCTGTTTTTT. The variable domain in full, completed from reference TRBV2 and TRBJ2-2, reads EPEVTQTPSHQVTQMGQEVILRCVPISNHLYFYWYRQILGQKVEFLVSFYNNEISEKSEIFDDQFSVERPDGSNFTLKIRSTKLEDSAMYFCASIWTSENTGELFFGEGSRLTVL.

This chain uses TRBV5-1 with TRBJ2-7; 8 bases are a match to TRBD2. V shed 4 bases, J shed 5 bases, and the junction held 11 bases outside the gene matches. There are 15 residues in the CDR3. Germline values: CDR1 SGHRS, CDR2 YFSETQ. CDR3 protein: CASSRVGTRRDEQYF. The CDR3 nucleotides read TGCGCCAGCAGCCGCGTCGGGACTAGGAGAGACGAGCAGTACTTC.

The chain uses TRBV28 and TRBJ2-7; 7 bases line up with TRBD1. V shed 7 bases, J shed 3 bases, and the junction held 6 bases outside the gene matches. The CDR3 covers 13 residues. The germline CDR1 and CDR2 sequences are MDHEN and SYDVKM. CDR3 sequence (DNA): TGTGCCAGCACCAGGGGGTTCGTCTACGAGCAGTACTTC. Translated: CASTRGFVYEQYF.

This sequence joins TRBV7-8 and TRBJ2-7; 9 nucleotides match TRBD2. V was pared by 5 bases and J by 5 bases, with 16 bases of the junction left unmatched. This CDR3 has 17 amino acids. Germline V gene data show CDR1 as SGHVS and CDR2 as FQNEAQ. CDR3 sequence reads: CASSPPIRSGGLHEQYF. The CDR3 bases are TGTGCCAGCAGCCCCCCTATACGTAGCGGGGGCTTACACGAGCAGTACTTC.

This chain uses TRBV6-5 with TRBJ2-5; 7 bases align to TRBD2. The J call may be mistaken, given a closer DNA end match to TRBJ2-7. Per the germline V gene, CDR1 is MNHEY and CDR2 is SVGAGI. CDR3 length: 13 amino acids. In nucleotides, the CDR3 is TGTGCCAGCAGACCTAGCGGCTCCTACGAGCAGTACTTC. It is translated as CASRPSGSYEQYF.